The clone carrying this TCR beta chain was counted between two and nine times. The assay was immunoSEQ multiplex PCR, and TCRdb's table has in-frame clones only and misses some. The profile shows about 110,000 clones, 92% of them singletons. Germline V gene data show CDR1 as SGHNT and CDR2 as YYREEE (reference sequence). This CDR3 spans 17 amino acids. After removal of 4 bases from V and 2 bases from J, the junction contained 12 bases not matched to a gene. The data were obtained in a study of T cell responses to AZD1222 COVID-19 vaccine. The chain is built from TRBV5-4 and TRBJ2-1; TRBD1 matches 7 bases. Here the sequenced sample was peripheral blood, taken 28 days after the second AZD1222 dose. This clonotype originated in an adult who received the AZD1222 COVID-19 vaccine. CDR3 region: CASSPNGQAAPYNEQFF. The CDR3 coding sequence is TGTGCCAGCAGCCCAAACGGACAGGCCGCCCCCTACAATGAGCAGTTCTTC. Full variable domain (remainder filled in from reference TRBV5-4 and TRBJ2-1): ETGVTQSPTHLIKTRGQQVTLRCSSQSGHNTVSWYQQALGQGPQFIFQYYREEENGRGNFPPRFSGLQFPNYSSELNVNALELDDSALYLCASSPNGQAAPYNEQFFGPGTRLTVL.